One and the same sample provided the 12 T cell receptor beta chains below, sequenced in a study of spatial heterogeneity in lung cancer. The sample's time point: blood at routine non-recurrence follow-up after resection. TCRdb processed the 5' RACE reads anew with MiXCR; each CDR3 protein has one entry. Found here are over 95,000 distinct CDR3 sequences, under 14% of them singletons; the top ten hold approximately 25%. The sample in question was PBMCs, obtained at follow-up. Receptor source: a female donor with early-stage non-small cell lung cancer.

The sample holds a few counts of this clonotype. The rearrangement joins TRBV7-9 to TRBJ2-7; 9 nucleotides match TRBD2. This CDR3 spans 14 amino acids. Unmatched junction bases numbered 9, after V lost 5 bases and J lost 7 bases. Germline CDR1 SEHNR, CDR2 FQNEAQ (reference sequence). This CDR3 is CASSRPGTSWEQYF. Here the CDR3 DNA reads TGTGCCAGCAGCCGCCCCGGGACTAGCTGGGAGCAGTACTTC.

The rearrangement links TRBV20-1 to TRBJ2-1; 8 positions match TRBD2. There are 16 residues in the CDR3. V was clipped by 6 bases and J by 7 bases; unmatched bases: 17. Germline CDR1 reads DFQATT; CDR2 reads SNEGSKA (reference sequence). The CDR3: CSATASRLAGTNEQFF. As DNA, the CDR3 is TGCAGTGCCACTGCCTCTAGGCTAGCGGGTACGAATGAGCAGTTCTTC.

This clonotype has at least ten counts. The chain carries TRBV4-2 and TRBJ2-7; unclear D gene. Germline lookup yields CDR1 LGHNA and CDR2 YNFKEQ. The CDR3 is made up of 14 amino acids. Trimming shortened V by 0 bases and J by 3 bases, and 9 bases separated the two germline ends. The CDR3 here is CASSQDRLSYEQYF. CDR3 DNA sequence: TGTGCCAGCAGCCAAGATCGACTCAGCTACGAGCAGTACTTC.

The chain has TRBV19 and TRBJ2-2, with D possibly matching TRBD1 (6 bases). V shed 3 bases and J shed 5 bases, with 19 bases lying between them. The CDR3 is 17 residues long. Germline V lookup: CDR1 LNHDA, CDR2 SQIVND (reference sequence). CDR3 sequence reads: CASSIDRQKSRTGELFF. The CDR3 bases are TGTGCCAGTAGTATCGACAGGCAAAAATCAAGAACCGGGGAGCTGTTTTTT.

The chain links TRBV20-1 to TRBJ1-5; a weak D match, TRBD1 (6 bases). The CDR3 spans 14 residues. CDR1 DFQATT and CDR2 SNEGSKA come from the germline V gene (reference sequence). Trimming removed 0 bases at V and 4 bases at J, with 10 bases between. In nucleotides, the CDR3 is TGCAGTGCTAGAGACGCCCAGGGGAATCAGCCCCAGCATTTT. The encoded protein is CSARDAQGNQPQHF.

This clonotype showed up just a few times. The chain joins TRBV11-3 to TRBJ2-7, with 9 bases identical to TRBD1. The junction had 7 bases not matched to a gene; V was cut back by 4 bases and J by 6 bases. From germline, CDR1 is SGHNT and CDR2 YENEEA. The CDR3 totals 14 residues. The CDR3 coding sequence is TGTGCCAGCAGCTCGGGACAGGGAAACCTCGAGCAGTACTTC. It codes for CASSSGQGNLEQYF. Variable domain in full (rest from reference TRBV11-3 and TRBJ2-7): EAGVVQSPRYKIIEKKQPVAFWCNPISGHNTLYWYLQNLGQGPELLIRYENEEAVDDSQLPKDRFSAERLKGVDSTLKIQPAELGDSAVYLCASSSGQGNLEQYFGPGTRLTVT.

This clonotype has a handful of counts. V is TRBV14 and J is TRBJ2-1; D gene ambiguous. The CDR3 totals 14 residues. From germline, CDR1 is SGHDN and CDR2 FVKESK. V was trimmed by 3 bases and J by 7 bases, leaving 13 bases between them. CDR3 DNA: TGTGCCAGCAGCCAGTACCCATTTATGAATGAGCAGTTCTTC. It encodes CASSQYPFMNEQFF.

The rearrangement links TRBV28 to TRBJ1-2; no firm D call. The CDR3 extends over 14 amino acids. The V and J ends lost 3 bases and 4 bases respectively, with 12 bases between them. In germline, CDR1 is MDHEN, CDR2 SYDVKM. In DNA form, the CDR3 reads TGTGCCAGCAGTTTTTTTGGGCTAAGCTATGGCTACACCTTC. It encodes CASSFFGLSYGYTF.

The chain uses TRBV7-2 and TRBJ1-1; unclear D gene. Deletions cut 6 bases from V and 1 base from J, with 9 bases between. This CDR3 contains 13 residues. Germline-derived CDR1 and CDR2 are SGHTA and FQGNSA. CDR3 residues: CASRQQRNTEAFF. DNA of the CDR3: TGTGCCAGCAGACAACAACGGAACACTGAAGCTTTCTTT.

This clonotype was detected a few times. The V and J genes are TRBV18 and TRBJ2-7, with 11 positions matching TRBD2. This CDR3 is built from 16 residues. From germline, CDR1 is KGHSH and CDR2 LQKENI. The V gene end was trimmed by 2 bases and the J gene end by 4 bases; junction bases not matched to a gene: 7. This CDR3 is CASSPDVAGGRYEQYV. CDR3 sequence (DNA): TGTGCCAGCTCACCAGACGTAGCGGGAGGGCGATACGAGCAGTACGTC.

V and J are TRBV20-1 and TRBJ1-1; tentative D call: TRBD1 (5 bases). Germline V gene sequence: CDR1 DFQATT, CDR2 SNEGSKA (reference sequence). The CDR3 length is 13 residues. Trimming took 5 bases from V and 0 from J, leaving 10 bases between them. The DNA for the CDR3 is TGCAGTGCTGTGGCAGGGTTGAACACTGAAGCTTTCTTT. Residues: CSAVAGLNTEAFF.

This chain links TRBV19 with TRBJ2-1; D remains unclear. CDR3 size: 14 residues. Germline CDR1 reads LNHDA; CDR2 reads SQIVND (reference sequence). V was cut by 7 bases and J by 0 bases, with 10 bases left in between. The CDR3 DNA reads as TGTGCCAGTACGGCAAAGCGCTCCTACAATGAGCAGTTCTTC. It specifies CASTAKRSYNEQFF.